The 2 T cell receptor beta chains presented below share a single source sample, sequenced in a study of post-analysis software for immune sequencing data. Overall study results and limits: Controls had lower frequencies than patients of about 5 TRBV segments, which included TRBV5-6, TRBV5-1 and TRBV20-1.

Unique molecular identifiers were built into the TCR beta cDNA libraries. TCRdb independently ran MiXCR on the PCR reads; one entry per CDR3 protein. The sample has fewer than 850,000 distinct CDR3 sequences, around 27% seen once. Antigen specificity for these receptors is unknown. Sequencing input: blood. The receptor set was obtained from a girl aged 5 to 17 with multiple sclerosis.

This clonotype came up many times. J is TRBJ2-5 and V is TRBV29-1; D gene uncertain. V lost 0 bases and J 5 bases, leaving 4 bases between the germline ends. The CDR3 contains 11 residues. Germline V gives CDR1 SQVTM, CDR2 ANQGSEA. This chain's CDR3 is CSVEDLETQYF. DNA of the CDR3: TGCAGCGTTGAAGATCTGGAGACCCAGTACTTC.

The rearrangement joins TRBV6-2 or TRBV6-3 to TRBJ2-1, with D unresolved. Looked up from germline, CDR1 is MNHEY and CDR2 is SVGEGT. With 3 bases removed from V and 10 bases from J, the gap between germline ends came to 13 bases. The CDR3 totals 13 residues. The DNA for the CDR3 is TGTGCCAGCAGTTATACTCCTAGGTGGGAGCAGTTCTTC. Its translation: CASSYTPRWEQFF.